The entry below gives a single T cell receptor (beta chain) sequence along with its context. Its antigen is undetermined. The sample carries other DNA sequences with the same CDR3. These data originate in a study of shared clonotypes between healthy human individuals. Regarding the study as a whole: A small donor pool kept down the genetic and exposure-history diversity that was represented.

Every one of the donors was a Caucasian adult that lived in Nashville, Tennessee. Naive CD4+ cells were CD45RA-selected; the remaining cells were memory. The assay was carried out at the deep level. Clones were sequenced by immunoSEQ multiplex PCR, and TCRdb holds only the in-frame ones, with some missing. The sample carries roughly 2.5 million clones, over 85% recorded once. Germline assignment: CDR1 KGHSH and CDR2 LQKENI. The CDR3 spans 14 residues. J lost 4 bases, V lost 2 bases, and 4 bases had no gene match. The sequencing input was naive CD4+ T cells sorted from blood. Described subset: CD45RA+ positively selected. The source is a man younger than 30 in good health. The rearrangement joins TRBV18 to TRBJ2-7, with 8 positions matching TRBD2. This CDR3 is CASSPGAGEYEQYF. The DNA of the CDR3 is TGTGCCAGCTCACCAGGAGCGGGGGAGTACGAGCAGTACTTC.